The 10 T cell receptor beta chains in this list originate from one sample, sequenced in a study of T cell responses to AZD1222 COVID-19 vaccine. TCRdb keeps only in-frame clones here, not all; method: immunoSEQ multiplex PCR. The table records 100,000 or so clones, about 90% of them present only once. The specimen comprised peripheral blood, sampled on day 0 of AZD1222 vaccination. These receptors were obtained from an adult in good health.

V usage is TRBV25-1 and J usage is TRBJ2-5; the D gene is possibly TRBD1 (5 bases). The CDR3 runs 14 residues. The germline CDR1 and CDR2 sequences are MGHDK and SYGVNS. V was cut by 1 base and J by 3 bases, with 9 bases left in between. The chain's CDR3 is CASSEWGREETQYF. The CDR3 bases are TGTGCCAGCAGTGAATGGGGCAGGGAAGAGACCCAGTACTTC.

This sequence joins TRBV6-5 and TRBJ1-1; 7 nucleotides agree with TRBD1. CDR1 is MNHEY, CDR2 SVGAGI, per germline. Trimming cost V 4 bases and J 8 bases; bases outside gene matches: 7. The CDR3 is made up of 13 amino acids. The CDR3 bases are TGTGCCAGCAGTTCACGGAACAGGGGCGAAGCTTTCTTT. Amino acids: CASSSRNRGEAFF.

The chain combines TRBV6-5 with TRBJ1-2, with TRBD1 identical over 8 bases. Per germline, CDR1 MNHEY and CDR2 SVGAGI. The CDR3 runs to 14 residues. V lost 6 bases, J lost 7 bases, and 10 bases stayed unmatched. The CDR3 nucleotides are TGTGCCAGCAGCAAAGGACAGGGTTCTGGTGGCTACACCTTC. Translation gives CASSKGQGSGGYTF.

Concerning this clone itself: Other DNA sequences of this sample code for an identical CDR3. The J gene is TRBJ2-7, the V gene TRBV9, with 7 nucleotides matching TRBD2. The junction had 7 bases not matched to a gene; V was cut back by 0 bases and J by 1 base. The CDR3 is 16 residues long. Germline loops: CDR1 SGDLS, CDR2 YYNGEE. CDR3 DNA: TGTGCCAGCAGCGTAGAGGTTGGCGGGAGTTCCTACGAGCAGTACTTC. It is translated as CASSVEVGGSSYEQYF.

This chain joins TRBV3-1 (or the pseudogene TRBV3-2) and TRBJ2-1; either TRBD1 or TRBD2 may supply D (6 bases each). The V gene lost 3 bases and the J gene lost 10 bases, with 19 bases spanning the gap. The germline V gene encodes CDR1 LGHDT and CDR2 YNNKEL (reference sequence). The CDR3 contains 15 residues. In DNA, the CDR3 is TGTGCCAGCAGCCATCAGGGGTTGCGGGCGGGAGAGCAGTTCTTC. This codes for CASSHQGLRAGEQFF.

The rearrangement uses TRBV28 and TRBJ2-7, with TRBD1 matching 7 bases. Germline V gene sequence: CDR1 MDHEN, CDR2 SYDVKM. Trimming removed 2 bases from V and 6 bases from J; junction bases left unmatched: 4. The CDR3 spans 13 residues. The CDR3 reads CASSLGQVGEQYF. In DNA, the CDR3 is TGTGCCAGCAGTTTAGGACAGGTGGGCGAGCAGTACTTC.

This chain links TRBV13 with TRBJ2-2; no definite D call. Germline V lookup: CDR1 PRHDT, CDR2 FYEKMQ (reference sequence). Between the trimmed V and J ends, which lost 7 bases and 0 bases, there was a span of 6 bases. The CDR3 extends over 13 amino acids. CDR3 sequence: CASKWANTGELFF. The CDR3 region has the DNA TGTGCCAGCAAGTGGGCGAACACCGGGGAGCTGTTTTTT.

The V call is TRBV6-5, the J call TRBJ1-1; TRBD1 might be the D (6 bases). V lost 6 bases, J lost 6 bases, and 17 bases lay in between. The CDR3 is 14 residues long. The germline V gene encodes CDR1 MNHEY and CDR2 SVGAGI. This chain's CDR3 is CASRRPGESAEAFF. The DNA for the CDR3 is TGTGCCAGCAGAAGACCAGGGGAGTCGGCTGAAGCTTTCTTT.

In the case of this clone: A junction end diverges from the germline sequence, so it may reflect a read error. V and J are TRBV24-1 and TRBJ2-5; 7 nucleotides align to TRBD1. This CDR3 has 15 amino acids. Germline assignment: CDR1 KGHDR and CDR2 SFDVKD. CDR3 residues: CATSDTQGFQETQYF. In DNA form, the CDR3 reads TGTGCCACCAGTGATACACAGGGGTTTCAAGAAACCCAGTACTTC.

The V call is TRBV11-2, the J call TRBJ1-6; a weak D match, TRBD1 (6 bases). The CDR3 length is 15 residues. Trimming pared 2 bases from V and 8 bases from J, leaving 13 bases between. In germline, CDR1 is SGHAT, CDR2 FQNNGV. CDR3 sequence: CASSLLQGSYSPLHF. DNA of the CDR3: TGTGCCAGCAGCTTACTACAGGGCTCGTATTCACCCCTCCACTTT.